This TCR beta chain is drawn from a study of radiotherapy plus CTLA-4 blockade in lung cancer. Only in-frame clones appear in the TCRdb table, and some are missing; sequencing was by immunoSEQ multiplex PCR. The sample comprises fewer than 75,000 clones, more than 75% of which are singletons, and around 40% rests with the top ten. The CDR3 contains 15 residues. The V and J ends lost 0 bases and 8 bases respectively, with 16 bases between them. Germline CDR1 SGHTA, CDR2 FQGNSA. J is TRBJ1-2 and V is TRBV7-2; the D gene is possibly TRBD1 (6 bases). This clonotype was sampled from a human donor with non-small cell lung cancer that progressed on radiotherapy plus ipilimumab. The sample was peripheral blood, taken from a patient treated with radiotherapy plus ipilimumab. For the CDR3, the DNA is TGTGCCAGCAGCTTAGCGGGGGGGACACCACTCGGCTACACCTTC. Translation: CASSLAGGTPLGYTF.